Presented here are 26 T cell receptor beta chains from one specimen sequenced in a study of shared clonotypes between healthy human individuals. Produced via immunoSEQ multiplex PCR; TCRdb's table is partial and in-frame only. The table has about 580,000 clones, roughly 98% seen once. CD8 cells classed as naive were CD45RO-negative and positively selected for CCR7, excluding terminally differentiated effector memory CD45RA+ cells. The specimen was naive CD8+ T cells sorted from blood. The receptor source for this set is a man younger than 45 in good health.

The genes are TRBV29-1 and TRBJ2-1; no reliable D call. The CDR3 is made up of 17 amino acids. CDR1 is SQVTM, CDR2 ANQGSEA, per germline. V shed 4 bases and J shed 4 bases, with 23 bases lying between them. The CDR3 nucleotides read TGCAGCGTTGTAGGCCAAGAGGTATCGAAAAAGTACAATGAGCAGTTCTTC. This sequence encodes CSVVGQEVSKKYNEQFF.

The V and J genes are TRBV29-1 and TRBJ1-2; D is unclear. Germline V gives CDR1 SQVTM, CDR2 ANQGSEA. The CDR3 covers 13 residues. V was pared by 5 bases and J by 1 base, with 11 bases between. This CDR3 is CSVSDGFNYGYTF. The CDR3 DNA reads TGCAGCGTTTCGGACGGATTTAACTATGGCTACACCTTC.

This chain joins TRBV5-1 and TRBJ2-1; 9 nucleotides align to TRBD2. V was pared by 6 bases and J by 6 bases, with 16 bases of the junction left unmatched. The germline V gene has CDR1 SGHRS and CDR2 YFSETQ. The CDR3 spans 17 residues. The CDR3 is CASNQSPGLAIVNEQFF. In DNA, the CDR3 is TGCGCCAGCAATCAATCCCCGGGACTAGCCATTGTCAATGAGCAGTTCTTC.

V and J are TRBV15 and TRBJ1-2; D call uncertain. Germline CDR1 LNHNV, CDR2 YYDKDF (reference sequence). The germline V and J ends were trimmed by 5 bases and 6 bases, with 22 bases remaining between them. The CDR3 covers 16 residues. The CDR3 DNA sequence: TGTGCCACCAGCGGGCTTTTGGGAAGCCCTTTCCATGGCTACACCTTC. It is translated as CATSGLLGSPFHGYTF.

The V call is TRBV19, the J call TRBJ2-1; D is ambiguous. The length of the CDR3 is 14 residues. Trimming pared 3 bases from V and 0 bases from J, leaving 6 bases between. Germline lookup yields CDR1 LNHDA and CDR2 SQIVND (reference sequence). CDR3 sequence (DNA): TGTGCCAGTAGTATGATACGCTCCTACAATGAGCAGTTCTTC. It is translated as CASSMIRSYNEQFF.

This chain uses TRBV9 with TRBJ2-3, with TRBD2 identical over 8 bases. V shed 4 bases and J 2 bases; nucleotides not matched to a gene: 21. The CDR3 sequence is 20 residues long. CDR1 and CDR2 from the germline V gene are SGDLS and YYNGEE. CDR3 sequence: CASSPGLAGPWGTFTDTQYF. As DNA, the CDR3 is TGTGCCAGCAGCCCCGGTTTAGCGGGACCGTGGGGGACCTTCACAGATACGCAGTATTTT.

With regard to this clone: The sample contains more than one DNA sequence encoding this CDR3. CDR3 DNA: TGCGCCAGCAGCTTGGCCCTAGCGGGAGGGGCCTACGAGCAGTACTTC. Protein product: CASSLALAGGAYEQYF. The chain has TRBV5-1 and TRBJ2-7; 12 nucleotides line up with TRBD2. V dropped 0 bases and J dropped 2; count of bases not matched to a gene: 3. The CDR3 consists of 16 residues. Germline V gene lookup returns CDR1 SGHRS and CDR2 YFSETQ.

CDR3 loop: CASSPSDRGSYEQYF. Here the CDR3 DNA reads TGCGCCAGCAGCCCATCAGACAGGGGCTCCTACGAGCAGTACTTC. The rearrangement links TRBV5-1 to TRBJ2-7; the match to TRBD1 covers 8 bases. The germline V gene has CDR1 SGHRS and CDR2 YFSETQ. The V gene end was trimmed by 4 bases and the J gene end by 0 bases; junction bases not matched to a gene: 6. The CDR3 length is 15 residues.

The genes are TRBV2 and TRBJ1-1; D may be TRBD1 (5 bases). V lost 3 bases, J lost 1 base, and 12 bases lay in between. The germline V gene encodes CDR1 SNHLY and CDR2 FYNNEI. There are 15 residues in the CDR3. DNA of the CDR3: TGTGCCAGCAGTGAGGGGGTGAATGGGAACACTGAAGCTTTCTTT. Encoded protein: CASSEGVNGNTEAFF.

The chain couples TRBV14 to TRBJ1-2; no clear D gene. V lost 7 bases and J lost 3, with 18 bases in between. The CDR3 loop spans 15 amino acids. Germline V gene lookup returns CDR1 SGHDN and CDR2 FVKESK. The CDR3 sequence is CASTPGLWSDYGYTF. The CDR3 region has the DNA TGTGCCAGCACCCCAGGCCTATGGAGCGACTATGGCTACACCTTC.

This clone was seen just once. The chain couples TRBV9 to TRBJ2-2; TRBD1 might be the D (5 bases). The CDR3 sequence is 16 residues long. From germline, CDR1 is SGDLS and CDR2 YYNGEE. The V gene lost 1 base and the J gene lost 6 bases, with 16 bases spanning the gap. The CDR3 DNA reads as TGTGCCAGCAGCGTATTTTTGGACATCACGGCCGGGGAGCTGTTTTTT. This gives the protein CASSVFLDITAGELFF.

The V gene is TRBV28, the J gene TRBJ2-1; 13 bases are shared with TRBD2. The CDR3 extends over 16 amino acids. The germline V gene encodes CDR1 MDHEN and CDR2 SYDVKM. V was pared by 4 bases and J by 10 bases, with 10 bases of the junction left unmatched. CDR3 nucleotide sequence: TGTGCCAGCAGTTCCTGGACTAGCGGGAGCGTCATCGAGCAGTTCTTC. It translates to CASSSWTSGSVIEQFF.

The rearrangement links TRBV7-9 to TRBJ2-1; no firm D call. Germline-derived CDR1 and CDR2 are SEHNR and FQNEAQ (reference sequence). The CDR3 contains 13 residues. V dropped 7 bases and J dropped 5 bases, with 12 bases sitting between them. CDR3 amino acids: CASTDVANNEQFF. CDR3 nucleotide sequence: TGTGCCAGCACAGACGTAGCCAACAATGAGCAGTTCTTC.

The rearrangement uses TRBV29-1 and TRBJ2-3; the D gene is possibly TRBD1 (6 bases). The germline gives CDR1 SQVTM, CDR2 ANQGSEA. The CDR3 totals 15 residues. Deletions cut 0 bases from V and 2 bases from J, with 12 bases between. In DNA, the CDR3 is TGCAGCGTTGAAGAAGCAGGGGACGTCACAGATACGCAGTATTTT. Translation: CSVEEAGDVTDTQYF.

This chain uses TRBV27 with TRBJ2-7; D unclear. The CDR3 has 14 residues. Germline V gene lookup returns CDR1 MNHEY and CDR2 SMNVEV (reference sequence). V lost 0 bases and J lost 5, with 11 bases in between. The DNA for the CDR3 is TGTGCCAGCAGTTTATCCCCCGGGTCGGACGAGCAGTACTTC. It codes for CASSLSPGSDEQYF.

The CDR3 coding sequence is TGTGCCATCGGGAAAATGAACACTGAAGCTTTCTTT. Translation: CAIGKMNTEAFF. The chain carries TRBV10-3 and TRBJ1-1; no definite D call. Deletions cut 8 bases from V and 0 bases from J, with 7 bases between. Germline loops: CDR1 ENHRY, CDR2 SYGVKD. The length of the CDR3 is 12 residues.

This clone was found once. The rearrangement joins TRBV18 to TRBJ2-7; D is ambiguous. Germline assignment: CDR1 KGHSH and CDR2 LQKENI. This CDR3 region has 15 residues. Between the trimmed V and J ends, which lost 2 bases and 2 bases, there was a span of 13 bases. The CDR3 sequence: CASSPGFSQAYEQYF. The CDR3 DNA reads as TGTGCCAGCTCACCAGGCTTCTCCCAGGCCTACGAGCAGTACTTC.

This clone was counted a single time. The J gene is TRBJ2-5, the V gene TRBV7-9; TRBD2 agrees at 8 bases. The CDR3 runs 15 residues. Germline assignment: CDR1 SEHNR and CDR2 FQNEAQ (reference sequence). The trim removed 5 bases at V and 3 bases at J, leaving 8 bases unmatched. CDR3 DNA sequence: TGTGCCAGCAGCCACCGACTAGCGTCAGAAGAGACCCAGTACTTC. Amino acid sequence: CASSHRLASEETQYF.

The genes are TRBV19 and TRBJ1-1; 7 positions agree with TRBD1. This CDR3 contains 15 residues. With 3 bases clipped from V and 4 bases from J, the junction kept 8 bases outside the gene matches. Per the germline V gene, CDR1 is LNHDA and CDR2 is SQIVND (reference sequence). The CDR3 region is CASSITTGVSTEAFF. The CDR3, as DNA: TGTGCCAGTAGTATCACTACAGGGGTCAGCACTGAAGCTTTCTTT. Combining the CDR3 with reference TRBV19 and TRBJ1-1 gives the whole variable domain DGGITQSPKYLFRKEGQNVTLSCEQNLNHDAMYWYRQDPGQGLRLIYYSQIVNDFQKGDIAEGYSVSREKKESFPLTVTSAQKNPTAFYLCASSITTGVSTEAFFGQGTRLTVV.

V usage is TRBV9 and J usage is TRBJ2-5, with 7 bases that match TRBD2. Germline lookup yields CDR1 SGDLS and CDR2 YYNGEE. V shed 0 bases and J 1 base; nucleotides not matched to a gene: 3. CDR3 size: 15 residues. Here the CDR3 reads CASSVEGGIQETQYF. CDR3 bases: TGTGCCAGCAGCGTAGAGGGAGGGATCCAAGAGACCCAGTACTTC.

The V and J genes are TRBV7-9 and TRBJ2-7; 7 nucleotides agree with TRBD1. The junction had 4 bases not matched to a gene; V was cut back by 3 bases and J by 2 bases. This CDR3 has 14 residues. From germline, CDR1 is SEHNR and CDR2 FQNEAQ (reference sequence). As DNA, the CDR3 is TGTGCCAGCAGCTTGACAGGGTCAACCTACGAGCAGTACTTC. This encodes CASSLTGSTYEQYF.

The chain combines TRBV18 with TRBJ2-3; maybe TRBD2 (6 bases). The germline CDR1 and CDR2 sequences are KGHSH and LQKENI. Trimming cost V 2 bases and J 2 bases, with 11 bases left between them. The CDR3 extends over 15 amino acids. The CDR3 reads CASSPGWEVTDTQYF. DNA of the CDR3: TGTGCCAGCTCACCAGGGTGGGAGGTCACAGATACGCAGTATTTT.

This clone has only one observation. V is TRBV9 and J is TRBJ1-5, with 11 nucleotides matching TRBD1. The CDR3 has 19 amino acids. V lost 0 bases, J lost 0 bases, and 8 bases stayed unmatched. Germline lookup yields CDR1 SGDLS and CDR2 YYNGEE. The CDR3 DNA is TGTGCCAGCAGCGTAGCTGGACAGGGGGCCCCGTATAGCAATCAGCCCCAGCATTTT. This encodes CASSVAGQGAPYSNQPQHF.

This chain links TRBV11-2 with TRBJ2-1; 13 nucleotides match TRBD2. The CDR3 extends over 17 amino acids. Germline V lookup: CDR1 SGHAT, CDR2 FQNNGV. J lost 5 bases, V lost 5 bases, and 9 bases had no gene match. CDR3 nucleotides: TGTGCCAGCAGCCCAGGACTAGCGGGGGCAACAGACAATGAGCAGTTCTTC. Its protein is CASSPGLAGATDNEQFF.

This rearrangement joins TRBV7-2 to TRBJ2-2; no reliable D call. V was clipped by 2 bases and J by 0 bases, with 7 bases between them. Germline V gene data show CDR1 as SGHTA and CDR2 as FQGNSA. The length of the CDR3 is 15 residues. DNA of the CDR3: TGTGCCAGCAGCTTAAGGTCCCCGAACACCGGGGAGCTGTTTTTT. Translating gives CASSLRSPNTGELFF.

The chain has TRBV29-1 and TRBJ2-1; D possibly uses TRBD1 or TRBD2 (6 bases each). The CDR3 is made up of 14 amino acids. CDR1 SQVTM and CDR2 ANQGSEA come from the germline V gene. V was cut by 7 bases and J by 8 bases, with 21 bases left in between. This chain's CDR3 is CSAKGPTRGHEQFF. CDR3 nucleotide sequence: TGCAGCGCAAAAGGGCCTACCCGGGGGCATGAGCAGTTCTTC.